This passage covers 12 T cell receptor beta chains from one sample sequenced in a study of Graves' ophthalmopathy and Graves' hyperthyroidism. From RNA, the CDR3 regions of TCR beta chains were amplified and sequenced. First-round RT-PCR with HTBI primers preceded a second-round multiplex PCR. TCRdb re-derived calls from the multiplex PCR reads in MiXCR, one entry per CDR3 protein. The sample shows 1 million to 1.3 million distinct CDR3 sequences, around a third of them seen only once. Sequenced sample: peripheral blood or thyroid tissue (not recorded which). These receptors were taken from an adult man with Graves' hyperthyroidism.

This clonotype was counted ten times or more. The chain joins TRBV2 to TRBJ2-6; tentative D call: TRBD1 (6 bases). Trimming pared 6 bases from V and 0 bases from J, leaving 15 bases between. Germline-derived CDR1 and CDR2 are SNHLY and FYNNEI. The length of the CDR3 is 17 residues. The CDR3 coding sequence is TGTGCCAGCAGAACAGGGCGGAAGAGCTCTGGGGCCAACGTCCTGACTTTC. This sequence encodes CASRTGRKSSGANVLTF.

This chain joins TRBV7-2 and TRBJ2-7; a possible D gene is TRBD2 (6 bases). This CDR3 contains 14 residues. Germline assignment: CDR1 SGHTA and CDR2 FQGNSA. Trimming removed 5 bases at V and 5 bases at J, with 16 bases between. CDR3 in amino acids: CASSPIPPGDEQYF. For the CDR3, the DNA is TGTGCCAGCAGCCCCATACCACCGGGGGACGAGCAGTACTTC.

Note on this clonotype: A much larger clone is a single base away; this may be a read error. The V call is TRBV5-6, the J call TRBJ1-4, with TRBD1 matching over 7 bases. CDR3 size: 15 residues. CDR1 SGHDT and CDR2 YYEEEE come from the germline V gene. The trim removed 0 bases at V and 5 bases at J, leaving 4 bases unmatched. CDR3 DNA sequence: TGTGCCAGCAGCTTGGGACAGGGAGCGAATGAAAAACTGTTTTTT. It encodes CASSLGQGANEKLFF.

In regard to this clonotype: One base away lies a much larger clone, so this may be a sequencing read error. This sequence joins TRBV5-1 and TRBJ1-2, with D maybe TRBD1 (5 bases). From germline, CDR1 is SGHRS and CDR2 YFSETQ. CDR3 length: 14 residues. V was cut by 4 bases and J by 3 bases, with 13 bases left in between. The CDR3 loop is CASSEDSNHYGYTF. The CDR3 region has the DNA TGCGCCAGCAGCGAAGACAGTAACCACTATGGCTACACCTTC.

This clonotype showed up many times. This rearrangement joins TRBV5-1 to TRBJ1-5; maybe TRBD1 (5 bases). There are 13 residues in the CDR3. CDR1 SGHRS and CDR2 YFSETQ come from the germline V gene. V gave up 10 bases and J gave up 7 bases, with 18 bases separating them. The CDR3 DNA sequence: TGCGCCTTCCTGAGGGGAGTACGGCAGCCCCAGCATTTT. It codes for CAFLRGVRQPQHF.

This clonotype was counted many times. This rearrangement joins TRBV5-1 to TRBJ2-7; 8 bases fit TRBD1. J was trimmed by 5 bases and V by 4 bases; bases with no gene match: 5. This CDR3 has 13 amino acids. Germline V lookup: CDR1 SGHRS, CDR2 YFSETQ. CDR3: CASSRTGKHEQYF. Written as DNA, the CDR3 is TGCGCCAGCAGCCGGACAGGGAAACACGAGCAGTACTTC.

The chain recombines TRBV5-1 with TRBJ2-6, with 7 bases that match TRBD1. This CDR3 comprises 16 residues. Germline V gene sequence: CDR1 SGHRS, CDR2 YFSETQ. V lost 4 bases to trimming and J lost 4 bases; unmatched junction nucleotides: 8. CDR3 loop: CASSPYGQAGANVLTF. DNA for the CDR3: TGCGCCAGCAGCCCCTATGGACAGGCGGGGGCCAACGTCCTGACTTTC.

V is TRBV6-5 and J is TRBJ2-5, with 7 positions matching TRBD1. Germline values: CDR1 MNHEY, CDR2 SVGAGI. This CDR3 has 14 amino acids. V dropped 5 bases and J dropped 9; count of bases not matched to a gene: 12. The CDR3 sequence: CASSTGQVNQPQYF. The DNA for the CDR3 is TGTGCCAGCAGTACCGGACAGGTCAATCAGCCCCAGTACTTC.

CDR3 DNA sequence: TGTGCCAGCAGGGGAGGGGGAGGAGGAAGCAATCAGCCCCAGCATTTT. It specifies CASRGGGGGSNQPQHF. The chain is built from TRBV6-6 and TRBJ1-5, with D possibly being TRBD1 (6 bases). V was pared by 6 bases and J by 1 base, with 16 bases between. Per germline, CDR1 MNHNY and CDR2 SVGAGI (reference sequence). CDR3 length: 16 residues.

The CDR3 nucleotides read TGCAGTGCTAGAGATGCCGCGAGATTCTACGAGCAGTACTTC. It codes for CSARDAARFYEQYF. This sequence joins TRBV20-1 and TRBJ2-7; D is ambiguous. Germline loops: CDR1 DFQATT, CDR2 SNEGSKA (reference sequence). The CDR3 loop spans 14 amino acids. Trimming took off 0 bases at V and 3 bases at J, with 12 bases between the two ends.

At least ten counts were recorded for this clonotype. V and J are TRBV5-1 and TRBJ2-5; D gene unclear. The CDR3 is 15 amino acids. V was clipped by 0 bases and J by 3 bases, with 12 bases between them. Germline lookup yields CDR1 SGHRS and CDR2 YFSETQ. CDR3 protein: CASSLGRSVEETQYF. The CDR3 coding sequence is TGCGCCAGCAGCTTGGGGCGGTCGGTGGAAGAGACCCAGTACTTC.

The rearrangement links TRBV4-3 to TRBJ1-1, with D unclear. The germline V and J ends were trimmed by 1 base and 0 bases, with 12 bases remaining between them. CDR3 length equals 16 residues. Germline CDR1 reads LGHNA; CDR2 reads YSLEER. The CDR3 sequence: CASSQGLGNMNTEAFF. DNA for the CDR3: TGCGCCAGCAGCCAAGGTTTAGGCAACATGAACACTGAAGCTTTCTTT.